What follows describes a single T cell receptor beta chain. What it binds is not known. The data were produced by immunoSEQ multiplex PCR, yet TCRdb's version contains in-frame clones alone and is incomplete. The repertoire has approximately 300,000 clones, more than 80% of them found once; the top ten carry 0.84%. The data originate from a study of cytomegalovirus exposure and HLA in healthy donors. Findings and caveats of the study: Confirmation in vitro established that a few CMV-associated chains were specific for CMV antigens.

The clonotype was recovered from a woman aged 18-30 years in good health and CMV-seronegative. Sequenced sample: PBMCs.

CDR3 in DNA: TGTGCCAGCACCCTCGTCCGGGAGGGCGGGGAGCTGTTTTTT. Translating gives CASTLVREGGELFF. The gene calls are TRBV28 and TRBJ2-2; 8 nucleotides align to TRBD2. Germline V gives CDR1 MDHEN, CDR2 SYDVKM. V lost 7 bases, J lost 7 bases, and 8 bases stayed unmatched. There are 14 residues in the CDR3.